This T cell receptor (beta chain) was observed in a study of T cells after yellow fever vaccination. Whole-study findings and limits: Clones that expanded after primary vaccination mostly reappeared after the booster (around 96% CD4, 75% to 90% CD8).

The CDR3 is 13 amino acids. With 6 bases removed from V and 7 bases from J, the gap between germline ends came to 12 bases. TCRdb recomputed calls from the 5' RACE reads with MiXCR, one row per CDR3 protein. This table holds hundreds of thousands of distinct CDR3 sequences, over 15% found once. This clonotype was counted a few times. Its antigen remains unknown. The clonotype originates from a man aged 18 to 29 who received the YFV17D yellow fever vaccine. This chain uses TRBV12-3 or TRBV12-4 with TRBJ1-4; D remains ambiguous. The sequences come from PBMCs, collected before the yellow fever booster vaccination. The CDR3 DNA reads TGTGCCAGCAGCCTCCGGCGGGGTGAAAAACTGTTTTTT. Translated: CASSLRRGEKLFF.